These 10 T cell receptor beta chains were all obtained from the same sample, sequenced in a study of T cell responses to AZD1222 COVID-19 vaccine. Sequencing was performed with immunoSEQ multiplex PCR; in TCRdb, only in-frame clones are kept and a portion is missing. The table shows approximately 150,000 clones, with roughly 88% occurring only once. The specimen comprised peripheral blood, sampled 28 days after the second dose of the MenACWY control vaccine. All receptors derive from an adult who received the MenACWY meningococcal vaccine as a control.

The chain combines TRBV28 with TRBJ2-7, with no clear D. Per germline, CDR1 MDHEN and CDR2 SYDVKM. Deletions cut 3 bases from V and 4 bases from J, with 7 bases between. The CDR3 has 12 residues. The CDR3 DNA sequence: TGTGCCAGCAGTTTCATGAAGTACGAGCAGTACTTC. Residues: CASSFMKYEQYF. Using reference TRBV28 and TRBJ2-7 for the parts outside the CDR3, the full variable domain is DVKVTQSSRYLVKRTGEKVFLECVQDMDHENMFWYRQDPGLGLRLIYFSYDVKMKEKGDIPEGYSVSREKKERFSLILESASTNQTSMYLCASSFMKYEQYFGPGTRLTVT.

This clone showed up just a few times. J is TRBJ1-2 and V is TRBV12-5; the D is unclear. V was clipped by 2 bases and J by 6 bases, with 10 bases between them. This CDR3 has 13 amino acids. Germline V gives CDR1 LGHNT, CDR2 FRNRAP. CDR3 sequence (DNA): TGTGCTAGTGGTTTGAGCGGGTCTGATGGCTACACCTTC. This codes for CASGLSGSDGYTF.

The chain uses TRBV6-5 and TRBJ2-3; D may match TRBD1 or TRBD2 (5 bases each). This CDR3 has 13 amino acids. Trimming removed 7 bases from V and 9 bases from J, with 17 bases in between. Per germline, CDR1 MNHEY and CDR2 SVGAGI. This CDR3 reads CASIPRGIGTQYF. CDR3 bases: TGTGCCAGCATCCCTCGGGGCATCGGAACGCAGTATTTT.

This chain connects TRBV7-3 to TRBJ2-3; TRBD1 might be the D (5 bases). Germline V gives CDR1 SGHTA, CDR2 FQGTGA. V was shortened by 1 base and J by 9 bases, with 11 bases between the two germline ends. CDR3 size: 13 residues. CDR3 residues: CASSLKVWGTQYF. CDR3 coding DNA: TGTGCCAGCAGCTTAAAGGTTTGGGGCACGCAGTATTTT.

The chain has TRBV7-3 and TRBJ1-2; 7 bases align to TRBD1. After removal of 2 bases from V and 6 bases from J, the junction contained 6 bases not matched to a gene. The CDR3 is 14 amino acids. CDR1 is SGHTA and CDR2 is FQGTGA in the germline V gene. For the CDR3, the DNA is TGTGCCAGCAGCTTAGACAGGGATTCTCATGGCTACACCTTC. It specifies CASSLDRDSHGYTF.

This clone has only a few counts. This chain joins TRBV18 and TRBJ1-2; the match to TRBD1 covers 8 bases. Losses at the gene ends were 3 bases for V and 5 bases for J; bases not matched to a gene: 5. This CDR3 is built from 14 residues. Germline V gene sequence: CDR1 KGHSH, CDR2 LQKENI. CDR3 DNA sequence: TGTGCCAGCTCACCCGGGACAGGAGTTTATGGCTACACCTTC. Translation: CASSPGTGVYGYTF.

The CDR3 nucleotides are TGTGCCTGGAGTGTACCTGGGGCTCCTTTGGGCAATCAGCCCCAGCATTTT. This codes for CAWSVPGAPLGNQPQHF. V is TRBV30 and J is TRBJ1-5; maybe TRBD1 (5 bases). V was shortened by 0 bases and J by 2 bases, with 17 bases between the two germline ends. Germline CDR1 and CDR2: GTSNPN and SVGIG (reference sequence). The CDR3 runs 17 residues. The full variable domain, its missing parts supplied by reference TRBV30 and TRBJ1-5, is SQTIHQWPATLVQPVGSPLSLECTVEGTSNPNLYWYRQAAGRGLQLLFYSVGIGQISSEVPQNLSASRPQDRQFILSSKKLLLSDSGFYLCAWSVPGAPLGNQPQHFGDGTRLSIL.

CDR3 sequence: CASSHPLAREDYGYTF. DNA for the CDR3: TGTGCCAGCAGCCACCCCCTAGCCAGGGAGGACTATGGCTACACCTTC. V is TRBV4-2 and J is TRBJ1-2, with D tentatively TRBD1 (5 bases). Germline values: CDR1 LGHNA, CDR2 YNFKEQ. CDR3 size: 16 residues. Trimming removed 3 bases at V and 3 bases at J, with 17 bases between.

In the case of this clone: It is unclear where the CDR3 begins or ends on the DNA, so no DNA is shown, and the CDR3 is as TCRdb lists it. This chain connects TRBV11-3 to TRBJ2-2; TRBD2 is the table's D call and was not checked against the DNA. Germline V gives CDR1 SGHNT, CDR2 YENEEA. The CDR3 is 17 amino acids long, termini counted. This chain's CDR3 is CASSASGGNFGAGELFF.

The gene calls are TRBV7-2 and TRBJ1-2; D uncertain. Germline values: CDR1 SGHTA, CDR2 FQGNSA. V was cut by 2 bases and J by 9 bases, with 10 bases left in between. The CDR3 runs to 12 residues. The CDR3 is CASSLRQRSYTF. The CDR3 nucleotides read TGTGCCAGCAGCTTAAGACAAAGGAGCTACACCTTC.